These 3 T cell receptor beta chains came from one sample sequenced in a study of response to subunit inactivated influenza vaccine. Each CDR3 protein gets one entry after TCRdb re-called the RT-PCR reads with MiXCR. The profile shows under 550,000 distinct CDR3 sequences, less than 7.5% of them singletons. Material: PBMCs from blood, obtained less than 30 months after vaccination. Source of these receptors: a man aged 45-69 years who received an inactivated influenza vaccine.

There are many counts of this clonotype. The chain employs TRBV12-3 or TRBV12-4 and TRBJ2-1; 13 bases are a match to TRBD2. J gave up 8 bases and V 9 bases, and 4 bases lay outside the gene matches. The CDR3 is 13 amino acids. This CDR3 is CASTSGGAYEQFF. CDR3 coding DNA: TGTGCCAGTACTAGCGGGGGGGCCTATGAGCAGTTCTTC.

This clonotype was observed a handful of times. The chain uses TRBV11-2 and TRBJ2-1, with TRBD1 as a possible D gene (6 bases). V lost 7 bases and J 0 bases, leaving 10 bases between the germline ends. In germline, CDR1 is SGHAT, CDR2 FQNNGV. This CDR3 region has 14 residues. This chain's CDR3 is CASKQGSSYNEQFF. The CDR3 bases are TGTGCCAGCAAACAGGGTAGCTCCTACAATGAGCAGTTCTTC.

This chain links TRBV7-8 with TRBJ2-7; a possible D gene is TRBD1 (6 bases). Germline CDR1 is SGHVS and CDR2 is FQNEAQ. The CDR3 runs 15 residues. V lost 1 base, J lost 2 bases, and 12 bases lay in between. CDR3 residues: CASSLVQGLAYEQYF. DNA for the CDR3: TGTGCCAGCAGCTTAGTCCAGGGGTTGGCCTACGAGCAGTACTTC. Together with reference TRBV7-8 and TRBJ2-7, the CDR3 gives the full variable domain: GAGVSQSPRYKVAKRGQDVALRCDPISGHVSLFWYQQALGQGPEFLTYFQNEAQLDKSGLPSDRFFAERPEGSVSTLKIQRTQQEDSAVYLCASSLVQGLAYEQYFGPGTRLTVT.